The 5 T cell receptor beta chains listed next were all sequenced from one sample in a study of shared clonotypes between healthy human individuals (TCRdb year 2020). Libraries were constructed by the immunoSEQ multiplex PCR assay. TCRdb took over this immuneACCESS table, retaining in-frame rearrangements with V and J assigned. Such tables are incomplete; in checked studies, under half of the missing clones stem from an unresolved V gene, and the remainder is unexplained. The sample contains millions of clones, 85% to 95% of them found a single time. The ten largest make up 0.39% of the sample. Sequencing was performed on naive CD4+ T cells from PBMCs. Sample cell subset or site, as interpreted from the label and publication: CD45RA+ positively selected. These receptor sequences come from a man between 18 and 29 years old in good health. Some clones in this sample may be carry-over from other donors' samples.

The chain recombines TRBV11-2 with TRBJ2-7, with a possible D match to TRBD1 (5 bases). This CDR3 region has 17 residues. V was trimmed by 5 bases and J by 6 bases, leaving 26 bases between them. CDR1 is SGHAT, CDR2 FQNNGV, per germline. As DNA, the CDR3 is TGTGCCAGCAGCCGGTTCTTGGGGCAGGGCCTTTCCGCCGAGCAGTACTTC. Residues: CASSRFLGQGLSAEQYF.

V and J are TRBV6-1 and TRBJ2-2, with 10 bases lining up with TRBD2. Germline CDR1 and CDR2: MNHNS and SASEGT. This CDR3 comprises 15 residues. The J segment lost 4 bases and the V segment lost 4 bases, leaving 3 bases of the junction unmatched. CDR3 nucleotides: TGTGCCAGCAGTGTAGCGGGAGGCCCCACCGGGGAGCTGTTTTTT. Its protein is CASSVAGGPTGELFF.

This chain connects TRBV30 to TRBJ2-1; maybe TRBD2 (6 bases). This CDR3 spans 18 amino acids. Trimming cost V 5 bases and J 0 bases, with 23 bases left between them. Germline CDR1 GTSNPN, CDR2 SVGIG (reference sequence). CDR3 region: CAWSAWWGGGDSYNEQFF. The CDR3, as DNA: TGTGCCTGGTCGGCTTGGTGGGGAGGAGGGGACTCCTACAATGAGCAGTTCTTC.

J is TRBJ2-7 and V is TRBV5-4; 7 bases are a match to TRBD2. The CDR3 runs 15 residues. Germline lookup yields CDR1 SGHNT and CDR2 YYREEE (reference sequence). V was pared by 3 bases and J by 1 base, with 7 bases of the junction left unmatched. CDR3 nucleotides: TGTGCCAGCAGCTCTGAGGGGACTACTTCCTACGAGCAGTACTTC. Encoded protein: CASSSEGTTSYEQYF.

As concerns this clone: This CDR3 is also generated by other DNA sequences in the sample. CDR3 bases: TGCAGTGCTAGGGGATGGGAGACCCAGTACTTC. This gives the protein CSARGWETQYF. The J gene is TRBJ2-5, the V gene TRBV20-1; the D is unclear. Germline V gives CDR1 DFQATT, CDR2 SNEGSKA (reference sequence). The V gene lost 3 bases and the J gene lost 5 bases, with 7 bases spanning the gap. The CDR3 runs 11 residues.